This note documents a single T cell receptor beta chain sequence. Its specific antigen is unknown. Base qualities are not at hand, and no much larger clone is one base apart. This sample was included in a study of blood T cell repertoires in COVID-19 (dated by TCRdb to about 2020). Concerning the study at large: The collaborator samples originated in the United States, Italy and Spain and spanned the acute and convalescent phases of COVID-19. The material from the prospective study consisted of cDNA or gDNA derived from T cells, B-cell-depleted T cells, or PBMCs. Sample metadata almost always included a de-identified subject ID, COVID-19 status, age in years and sex. HLA class I and class II types, where available, came from metadata supplied by the sample provider rather than from assay-based typing. A freely available public database, intended as a resource for researchers studying the immune response to SARS-CoV-2, is where the repertoires were released. The dataset comprised deeply sampled blood TCRbeta repertoires from subjects exposed to, actively infected with, or recovered from COVID-19. Samples came from the ongoing ImmuneRACE study (first 160 participants) plus 1,254 subjects from 6 global collaborators.

TCRbeta CDR3 regions were amplified from genomic DNA using the immunoSEQ Assay, a bias-controlled multiplex PCR. The authors' analysis ran thus. The number of nucleated cells in each sample was estimated from the amplification of reference gene primers within the assay. To quantify the absolute abundance of each unique TCRbeta CDR3 rearrangement, sequence reads were collapsed and filtered. For each sample, productive Simpson clonality was calculated as the square root of Simpson's diversity index over productive rearrangements. TCRdb mirrors the immuneACCESS table, restricted to in-frame sequences. Some clones are absent from its copies; in checked studies, under half trace to an unresolved V gene, and the reason for the others is unknown. Clone size and the V and J calls come from that table; the DNA yielded D and trimming. The sample table contains 350,000 to 450,000 clones; only one count was recorded for roughly 90% of them. The top ten clones comprise 1.7% of the sample.

Enrolling through a virtual design, the prospective study's participants ranged in age from roughly 18 to 95 years and lived across 20 to 25 United States geographic areas. To assign participants to cohorts, the prospective study relied on clinical history that participants themselves reported in a screening survey and a study questionnaire. ImmuneRACE Cohort 3 recovered participants were defined by two consecutive negative NP/OP PCR tests, healthcare professional clearance, or symptom resolution. In the prospective study, mobile phlebotomists collected whole blood, serum and a nasopharyngeal or oropharyngeal swab from each participant. Over a roughly 2-month period, participants in the prospective study had the option of providing additional blood draws and questionnaires. Blood samples from the prospective study were shipped frozen or at room temperature prior to DNA extraction. What the work shows at the level of the full study, not this receptor alone: The amount of clinical and demographic metadata varied by source and participant and was provided uncurated.

The sample was PBMCs or T cells enriched from blood (not recorded which). The TCR sequence derives from a woman aged 30 to 39 who had recovered from COVID-19.

The bases are TGTGCCAGCAGCCAAGCGGTGGGAGGGCTCCACTACGAGCAGTACTTC. Its translation reads: CASSQAVGGLHYEQYF. Here the chain combines TRBV4-2 and TRBJ2-7; TRBD2 aligns with 7 central bases. V ends up 1 base short and J 3 bases short, with an unmatched junction base count of 9. The CDR3 holds 16 amino acids from the cysteine to the phenylalanine. Only CDR3 DNA is held: 48 bases, read in frame from base 1. CDR1 and CDR2 are drawn from the germline V gene: LGHNA, YNFKEQ.